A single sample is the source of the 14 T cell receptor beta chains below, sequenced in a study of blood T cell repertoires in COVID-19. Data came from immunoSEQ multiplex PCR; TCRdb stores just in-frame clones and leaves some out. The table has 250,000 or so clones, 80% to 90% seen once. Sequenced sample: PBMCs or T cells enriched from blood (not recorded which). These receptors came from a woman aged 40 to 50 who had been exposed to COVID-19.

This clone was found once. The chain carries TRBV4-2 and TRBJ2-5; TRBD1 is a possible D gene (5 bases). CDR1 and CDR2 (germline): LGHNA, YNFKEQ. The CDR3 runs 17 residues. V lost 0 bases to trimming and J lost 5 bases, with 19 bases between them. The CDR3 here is CASSQEGASTLGETQYF. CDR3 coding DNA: TGTGCCAGCAGCCAAGAAGGGGCCTCGACCCTCGGGGAGACCCAGTACTTC.

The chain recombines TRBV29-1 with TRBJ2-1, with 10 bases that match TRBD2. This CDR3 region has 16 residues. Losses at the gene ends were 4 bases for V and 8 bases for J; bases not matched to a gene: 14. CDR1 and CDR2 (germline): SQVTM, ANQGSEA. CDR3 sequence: CSVAFSSGSISYEQFF. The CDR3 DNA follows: TGCAGCGTTGCTTTCTCTAGCGGGAGCATCTCCTATGAGCAGTTCTTC.

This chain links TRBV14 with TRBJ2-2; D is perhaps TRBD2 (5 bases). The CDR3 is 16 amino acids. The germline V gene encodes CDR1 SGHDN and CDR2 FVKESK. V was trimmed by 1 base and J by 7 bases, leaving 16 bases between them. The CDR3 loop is CASSQGPGGRGGELFF. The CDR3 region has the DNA TGTGCCAGCAGCCAAGGCCCCGGAGGCCGGGGCGGGGAGCTGTTTTTT.

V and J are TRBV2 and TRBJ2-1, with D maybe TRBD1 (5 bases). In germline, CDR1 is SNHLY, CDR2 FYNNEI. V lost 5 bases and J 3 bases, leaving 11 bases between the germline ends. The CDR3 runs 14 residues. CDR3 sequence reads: CASSYQGFYNEQFF. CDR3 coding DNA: TGTGCCAGCAGTTATCAGGGTTTCTACAATGAGCAGTTCTTC.

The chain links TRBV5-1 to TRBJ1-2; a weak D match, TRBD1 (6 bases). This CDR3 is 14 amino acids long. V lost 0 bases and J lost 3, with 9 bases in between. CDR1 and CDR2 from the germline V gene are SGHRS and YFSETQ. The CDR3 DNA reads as TGCGCCAGCAGCTTGGTCCCAGGGGACTATGGCTACACCTTC. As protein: CASSLVPGDYGYTF.

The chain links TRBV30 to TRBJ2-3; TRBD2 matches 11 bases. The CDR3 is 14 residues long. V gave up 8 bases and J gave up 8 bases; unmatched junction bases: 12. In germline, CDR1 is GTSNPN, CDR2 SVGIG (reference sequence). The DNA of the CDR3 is TGTGCCGGATCGACTAGCGGGAATTTGGTTACGCAGTATTTT. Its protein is CAGSTSGNLVTQYF.

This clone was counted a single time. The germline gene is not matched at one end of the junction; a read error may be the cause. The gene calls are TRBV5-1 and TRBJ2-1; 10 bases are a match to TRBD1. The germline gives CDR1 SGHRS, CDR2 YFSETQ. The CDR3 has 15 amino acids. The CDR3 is CASSLRTGGDNEQFF. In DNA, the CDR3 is TGTGCCAGCAGCCTCCGGACAGGGGGGGACAATGAGCAGTTCTTC.

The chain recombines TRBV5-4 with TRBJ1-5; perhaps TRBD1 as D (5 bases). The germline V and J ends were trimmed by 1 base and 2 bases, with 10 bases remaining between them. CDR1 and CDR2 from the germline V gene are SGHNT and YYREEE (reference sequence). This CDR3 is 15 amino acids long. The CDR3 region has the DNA TGTGCCAGCAGCTTGTCAGGGAATGGCAATCAGCCCCAGCATTTT. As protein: CASSLSGNGNQPQHF.

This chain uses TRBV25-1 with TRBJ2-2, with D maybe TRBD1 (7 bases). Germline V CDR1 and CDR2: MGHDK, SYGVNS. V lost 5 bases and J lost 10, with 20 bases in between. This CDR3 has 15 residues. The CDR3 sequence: CASSTQGGLPLELFF. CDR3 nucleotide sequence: TGTGCCAGCAGTACCCAGGGGGGATTGCCGCTGGAGCTGTTTTTT.

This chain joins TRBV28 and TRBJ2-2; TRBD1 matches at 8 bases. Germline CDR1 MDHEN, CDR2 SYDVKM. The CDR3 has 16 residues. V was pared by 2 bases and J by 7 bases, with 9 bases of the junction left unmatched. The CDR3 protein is CASSLADGQGFGELFF. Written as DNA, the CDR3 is TGTGCCAGCAGTTTAGCAGATGGACAGGGATTCGGGGAGCTGTTTTTT.

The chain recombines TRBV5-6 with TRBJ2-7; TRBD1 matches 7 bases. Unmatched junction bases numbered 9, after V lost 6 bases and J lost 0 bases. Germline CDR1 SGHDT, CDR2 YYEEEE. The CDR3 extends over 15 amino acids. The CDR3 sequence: CASNLLGQSSYEQYF. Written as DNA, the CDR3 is TGTGCCAGCAACTTACTGGGACAGAGCTCCTACGAGCAGTACTTC.

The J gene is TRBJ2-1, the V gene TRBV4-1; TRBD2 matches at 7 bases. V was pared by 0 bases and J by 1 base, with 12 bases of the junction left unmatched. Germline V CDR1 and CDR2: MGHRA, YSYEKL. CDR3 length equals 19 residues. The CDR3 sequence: CASSQDWVLRGRSYNEQFF. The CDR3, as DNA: TGCGCCAGCAGCCAAGATTGGGTCTTGCGGGGGAGGTCCTACAATGAGCAGTTCTTC.

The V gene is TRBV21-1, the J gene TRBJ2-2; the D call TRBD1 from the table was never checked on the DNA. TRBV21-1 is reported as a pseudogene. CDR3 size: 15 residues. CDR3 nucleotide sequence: TGTGCCAGCGGGCCGGACAGGGTGGACACCGGGGAGCTGTTTTTT. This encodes CASGPDRVDTGELFF.

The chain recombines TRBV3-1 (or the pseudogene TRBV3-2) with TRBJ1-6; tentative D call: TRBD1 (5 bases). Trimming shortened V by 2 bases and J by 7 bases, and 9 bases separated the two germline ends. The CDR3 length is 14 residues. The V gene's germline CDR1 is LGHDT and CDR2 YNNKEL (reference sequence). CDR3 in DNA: TGTGCCAGCAGCCAAAGGGGAGGCAATTCACCCCTCCACTTT. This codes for CASSQRGGNSPLHF.